This is a list of T cell receptor beta chains from one sample in a study of CD8 T cells in Susac syndrome. MiXCR, run by TCRdb on the immunoSEQ multiplex PCR reads, gives a single entry per CDR3 protein. The repertoire holds around 300,000 distinct CDR3 sequences, over 75% seen once, with around 0.22% in the top ten. The specimen was CD8+ T cells from PBMCs. The receptor set was obtained from a human donor with multiple sclerosis. Both conserved end residues are part of each CDR3. A D gene is named only where the DNA matches it firmly. The size entry is marked missing in some rows and otherwise reads once, few, many or a size class.

V gene	J gene	clone size	D gene	CDR3 DNA	CDR3 protein
TRBV3-1	TRBJ1-1	NA	NA	TGTGCCAGCAGCCGTGGTGATACGGGGGTCACTGAAGCTTTCTTT	CASSRGDTGVTEAFF
TRBV6-5	TRBJ2-7	NA	NA	TGTGCCAGCAGTTACGGGCAGGGTCTCCACGAGCAGTACTTC	CASSYGQGLHEQYF
TRBV3-1	TRBJ2-3	NA	NA	TGTGCCAGCAGCCAAGATGTGGGTACGGATACGCAGTATTTT	CASSQDVGTDTQYF
TRBV7-2	TRBJ2-7	NA	TRBD2	TGTGCCAGCAGCCACCGAAGCGGGAGACGTTACGAGCAGTACTTC	CASSHRSGRRYEQYF
TRBV5-5	TRBJ2-7	NA	NA	TGTGCCAGCAGACTTGGGGGGCCCACCTACGAGCAGTACTTC	CASRLGGPTYEQYF
TRBV30	TRBJ1-1	NA	NA	TGTGCCTGGAGTGTCGGTACTGAAGCTTTCTTT	CAWSVGTEAFF
TRBV27	TRBJ2-7	few	NA	TGTGCCAGCAGTCCCCGGGTCAAGCCCTACGAGCAGTACTTC	CASSPRVKPYEQYF
TRBV6-5	TRBJ2-6	NA	TRBD1	TGTGCCAGCAGTTTCAACAGGGGGACTCTTCCCTCTGGGGCCAACGTCCTGACTTTC	CASSFNRGTLPSGANVLTF
TRBV28	TRBJ1-2	NA	NA	TGTGCCAGCAGTTTCGGAACAGGGAACTATGGCTACACCTTC	CASSFGTGNYGYTF
TRBV29-1	TRBJ1-1	NA	TRBD1	TGCAGCGTTAGCCCCAGACAGGGAGCTTTCTTT	CSVSPRQGAFF
TRBV12-3/TRBV12-4	TRBJ1-2	NA	NA	TGTGCCAGCACCCCCCGGACTAACTATGGCTACACCTTC	CASTPRTNYGYTF
TRBV12-3/TRBV12-4	TRBJ2-5	NA	NA	TGTGCCAGCAGTTTAGCACCAGGACTGGGGGAGACCCAGTACTTC	CASSLAPGLGETQYF
TRBV7-2	TRBJ2-1	few	TRBD1	TGTGCCAGCAGCTTCGGGACAGGGGTCTACAATGAGCAGTTCTTC	CASSFGTGVYNEQFF
TRBV6-5	TRBJ1-1	once	TRBD1	TGTGCCAGCAGTTACCTCCCGGGACAGGGACGGGGCACTGAAGCTTTCTTT	CASSYLPGQGRGTEAFF
TRBV27	TRBJ1-5	NA	TRBD1	TGTGCCAGCAGTCCTTCCCCGACAGGGTCGGGCAATCAGCCCCAGCATTTT	CASSPSPTGSGNQPQHF